One sample yielded the 3 T cell receptor beta chains listed below, sequenced in a study of shared clonotypes between healthy human individuals. The table came from immunoSEQ multiplex PCR; TCRdb's copy has only in-frame clones and leaves some out. The table records about 680,000 clones, 90% to 95% of them present only once. CD45RO-negative CD8 cells positively selected for CCR7 made up the naive population, which excluded terminally differentiated effector memory CD45RA+ cells. Sequencing input: naive CD8+ T cells sorted from blood. The source of these receptors is a man aged 30 to 45 in good health.

The rearrangement joins TRBV7-3 to TRBJ2-1; TRBD2 matches 9 bases. V shed 5 bases, J shed 6 bases, and the junction held 14 bases outside the gene matches. CDR3 length equals 17 residues. Germline assignment: CDR1 SGHTA and CDR2 FQGTGA. CDR3 region: CASSPANTGLASNEQFF. The CDR3 DNA reads as TGTGCCAGCAGCCCCGCCAATACCGGACTAGCGTCCAATGAGCAGTTCTTC.

The chain is built from TRBV4-3 and TRBJ2-7, with D maybe TRBD2 (5 bases). The CDR3 loop spans 11 amino acids. Germline assignment: CDR1 LGHNA and CDR2 YSLEER. Between the trimmed V and J ends, which lost 3 bases and 5 bases, there was a span of 5 bases. The CDR3, as DNA: TGCGCCAGCAGCCAGCGGGACGAGCAGTACTTC. Amino acid sequence: CASSQRDEQYF.

The chain couples TRBV19 to TRBJ2-3; D could derive from TRBD1 or TRBD2 (5 bases each). V dropped 5 bases and J dropped 3 bases, with 15 bases sitting between them. The CDR3 length is 15 residues. Germline CDR1 reads LNHDA; CDR2 reads SQIVND (reference sequence). CDR3 in DNA: TGTGCCAGTAGTCACGGGCAGGGAGCGACAGATACGCAGTATTTT. It yields the protein CASSHGQGATDTQYF.